A single sample is the source of the 29 T cell receptor beta chains below, sequenced in a study of blood T cell repertoires in COVID-19. Assay: immunoSEQ multiplex PCR; the TCRdb copy retains only in-frame clones and omits some. The sample has 250,000 to 350,000 clones, about four fifths seen once; the top ten hold roughly 1.1%. Sample: peripheral blood. These receptors were taken from a woman aged 45-59 years with acute or convalescent COVID-19.

The rearrangement joins TRBV29-1 to TRBJ1-2, with no clear D. Deletions cut 7 bases from V and 4 bases from J, with 13 bases between. In germline, CDR1 is SQVTM, CDR2 ANQGSEA. CDR3 length equals 12 residues. The CDR3 reads CSAPDNFYGYTF. Here the CDR3 DNA reads TGCAGCGCTCCCGACAACTTCTATGGCTACACCTTC.

The chain combines TRBV5-4 with TRBJ2-1; 8 positions agree with TRBD2. The V and J ends lost 3 bases and 0 bases, in that order; junction bases with no gene match: 5. The V gene's germline CDR1 is SGHNT and CDR2 YYREEE (reference sequence). The CDR3 spans 16 residues. Here the CDR3 DNA reads TGTGCCAGCAGCTCGCCGACTAGCGCCTCCTACAATGAGCAGTTCTTC. Translation gives CASSSPTSASYNEQFF.

The chain links TRBV11-3 to TRBJ2-3; 7 nucleotides agree with TRBD2. Germline assignment: CDR1 SGHNT and CDR2 YENEEA. The CDR3 covers 17 residues. Unmatched junction bases numbered 10, after V lost 2 bases and J lost 2 bases. The chain's CDR3 is CASSLRQGGGITDTQYF. Written as DNA, the CDR3 is TGTGCCAGCAGCTTACGTCAAGGCGGGGGTATCACAGATACGCAGTATTTT.

J is TRBJ2-1 and V is TRBV24-1, with 10 bases identical to TRBD1. Trimming removed 4 bases from V and 9 bases from J; junction bases left unmatched: 5. This CDR3 comprises 14 residues. Germline V gene data show CDR1 as KGHDR and CDR2 as SFDVKD. DNA for the CDR3: TGTGCCACCAGTGACCCCGGGACAGGGGCTGAGCAGTTCTTC. Protein product: CATSDPGTGAEQFF.

J is TRBJ1-2 and V is TRBV4-2, with TRBD1 identical over 9 bases. This CDR3 has 14 residues. Germline V CDR1 and CDR2: LGHNA, YNFKEQ. The V gene end was trimmed by 2 bases and the J gene end by 6 bases; junction bases not matched to a gene: 4. CDR3 sequence (DNA): TGTGCCAGCAGCCAACCACAGGGGGCCAATGGCTACACCTTC. Amino acids: CASSQPQGANGYTF.

This chain connects TRBV12-3 or TRBV12-4 to TRBJ1-4; D is undetermined. The length of the CDR3 is 12 residues. Trimming left V 8 bases short and J 7 bases short, with 11 bases between. CDR3 sequence (DNA): TGTGCCAGCCGGGAGGACGGTGAAAAACTGTTTTTT. It codes for CASREDGEKLFF.

The chain links TRBV7-9 to TRBJ2-2; 7 bases line up with TRBD1. The CDR3 has 17 amino acids. Per the germline V gene, CDR1 is SEHNR and CDR2 is FQNEAQ (reference sequence). The V gene end was trimmed by 0 bases and the J gene end by 2 bases; junction bases not matched to a gene: 6. CDR3 DNA sequence: TGTGCCAGCAGCTTAGCTCCGGGACAGCCAAACACCGGGGAGCTGTTTTTT. This sequence encodes CASSLAPGQPNTGELFF.

The chain employs TRBV10-1 and TRBJ2-2; 7 nucleotides match TRBD2. The CDR3 runs to 13 residues. Germline V gene sequence: CDR1 WNHNN, CDR2 SYGVQD (reference sequence). With 8 bases clipped from V and 2 bases from J, the junction kept 2 bases outside the gene matches. The CDR3 loop reads CASGTKNTGELFF. CDR3 nucleotides: TGCGCCAGCGGGACTAAAAACACCGGGGAGCTGTTTTTT.

This sequence joins TRBV9 and TRBJ2-2, with D tentatively TRBD2 (5 bases). This CDR3 spans 14 amino acids. Trimming removed 0 bases from V and 4 bases from J, with 7 bases in between. CDR1 and CDR2 from the germline V gene are SGDLS and YYNGEE. The CDR3 region is CASSVVGVTGELFF. CDR3 nucleotides: TGTGCCAGCAGCGTAGTCGGGGTCACCGGGGAGCTGTTTTTT.

Concerning this clone: The same CDR3 is also encoded by other DNA sequences in this sample. The rearrangement links TRBV27 to TRBJ2-1; a weak D match, TRBD2 (6 bases). CDR3 length: 11 amino acids. The germline gives CDR1 MNHEY, CDR2 SMNVEV (reference sequence). V was clipped by 5 bases and J by 7 bases, with 6 bases between them. CDR3 sequence reads: CASSRGNEQFF. The CDR3 coding sequence is TGTGCCAGCAGTCGGGGGAATGAGCAGTTCTTC.

J is TRBJ2-7 and V is TRBV3-1 (or the pseudogene TRBV3-2); 14 nucleotides agree with TRBD2. The CDR3 totals 15 residues. V shed 5 bases, J shed 2 bases, and the junction held 2 bases outside the gene matches. Germline CDR1 reads LGHDT; CDR2 reads YNNKEL (reference sequence). DNA of the CDR3: TGTGCCAGCAGCTCGGGACTAGCGGGGGCCTACGAGCAGTACGTC. The encoded protein is CASSSGLAGAYEQYV.

The chain joins TRBV5-4 to TRBJ2-7, with 8 bases lining up with TRBD1. The junction had 9 bases not matched to a gene; V was cut back by 6 bases and J by 1 base. Germline loops: CDR1 SGHNT, CDR2 YYREEE (reference sequence). This CDR3 is 15 amino acids long. The CDR3 spells CASTQSTGGSYEQYF. CDR3 DNA: TGTGCCAGCACGCAAAGCACAGGGGGTTCCTACGAGCAGTACTTC.

The V and J genes are TRBV28 and TRBJ1-5, with 7 bases lining up with TRBD1. Trimming removed 5 bases from V and 0 bases from J; junction bases left unmatched: 13. The CDR3 totals 18 residues. Germline CDR1 and CDR2: MDHEN and SYDVKM. The CDR3 loop is CASSPGAGGPYSNQPQHF. In nucleotides, the CDR3 is TGTGCCAGCAGTCCGGGGGCAGGGGGACCATATAGCAATCAGCCCCAGCATTTT.

The chain is built from TRBV4-1 and TRBJ1-5; D not resolved. This CDR3 is built from 16 residues. Deletions cut 1 base from V and 3 bases from J, with 13 bases between. Germline V gene sequence: CDR1 MGHRA, CDR2 YSYEKL. CDR3 in DNA: TGCGCCAGCAGCCAAGGTGGTGAGGGTTACAATCAGCCCCAGCATTTT. Encoded protein: CASSQGGEGYNQPQHF.

Only a few counts were recorded for this clone. The chain is built from TRBV24-1 and TRBJ1-2, with TRBD1 as a possible D gene (5 bases). The CDR3 is made up of 14 amino acids. CDR1 KGHDR and CDR2 SFDVKD come from the germline V gene. Trimming removed 1 base at V and 4 bases at J, with 9 bases between. The CDR3 sequence: CATSDLGRAYGYTF. In nucleotides, the CDR3 is TGTGCCACCAGTGATTTAGGCAGGGCCTATGGCTACACCTTC.

The genes are TRBV30 and TRBJ2-7, with TRBD2 identical over 9 bases. The CDR3 has 14 amino acids. CDR1 is GTSNPN and CDR2 is SVGIG in the germline V gene (reference sequence). J gave up 1 base and V 1 base, and 2 bases lay outside the gene matches. This chain's CDR3 is CAWSGSGGSYEQYF. The CDR3 region has the DNA TGTGCCTGGAGTGGTAGCGGGGGTTCCTACGAGCAGTACTTC.

V and J are TRBV4-1 and TRBJ2-3; D gene uncertain. Per germline, CDR1 MGHRA and CDR2 YSYEKL. The ends were cut back, 4 bases at V and 0 bases at J, with 11 bases in the middle. This CDR3 is built from 15 residues. CDR3 in amino acids: CASSRQVFSTDTQYF. Written as DNA, the CDR3 is TGCGCCAGCAGCCGTCAGGTCTTTAGCACAGATACGCAGTATTTT.

The V gene is TRBV2, the J gene TRBJ2-2, with 8 positions matching TRBD1. This CDR3 has 16 residues. Germline CDR1 is SNHLY and CDR2 is FYNNEI. J lost 2 bases, V lost 5 bases, and 7 bases had no gene match. CDR3: CASSSGTGRNTGELFF. CDR3 bases: TGTGCCAGCAGTTCCGGGACAGGCCGAAACACCGGGGAGCTGTTTTTT.

This clone was observed a few times. The chain uses TRBV5-1 and TRBJ1-5; D might be TRBD1 (5 bases). The germline V and J ends were trimmed by 0 bases and 2 bases, with 6 bases remaining between them. This CDR3 comprises 14 residues. CDR1 SGHRS and CDR2 YFSETQ come from the germline V gene. CDR3: CASSLEGGNQPQHF. DNA for the CDR3: TGCGCCAGCAGCTTGGAAGGGGGCAATCAGCCCCAGCATTTT.

In this sample, this clone turned up a few times. The rearrangement uses TRBV7-9 and TRBJ2-6; perhaps TRBD1 as D (6 bases). This CDR3 is built from 15 residues. The V gene's germline CDR1 is SEHNR and CDR2 FQNEAQ (reference sequence). V lost 1 base to trimming and J lost 3 bases, with 7 bases between them. The chain's CDR3 is CASSLGGLGANVLTF. The CDR3 region has the DNA TGTGCCAGCAGCTTAGGGGGGCTTGGGGCCAACGTCCTGACTTTC.

The chain carries TRBV13 and TRBJ1-4, with unresolved D. The V gene's germline CDR1 is PRHDT and CDR2 FYEKMQ (reference sequence). V lost 0 bases, J lost 7 bases, and 18 bases lay in between. This CDR3 contains 17 residues. CDR3: CASSLGLITPISEKLFF. The CDR3 DNA follows: TGTGCCAGCAGCTTAGGCCTAATAACTCCCATCTCTGAAAAACTGTTTTTT. The whole variable domain, remainder taken from reference TRBV13 and TRBJ1-4, is AAGVIQSPRHLIKEKRETATLKCYPIPRHDTVYWYQQGPGQDPQFLISFYEKMQSDKGSIPDRFSAQQFSDYHSELNMSSLELGDSALYFCASSLGLITPISEKLFFGSGTQLSVL.

The V and J genes are TRBV21-1 and TRBJ2-1; the table's D gene call, TRBD1, was not cross checked with the DNA. TRBV21-1 is assigned pseudogene status. The CDR3 covers 14 residues. This CDR3 is CASSTPGTCDEQFF. CDR3 DNA sequence: TGTGCCAGCAGCACACCCGGGACATGCGATGAGCAGTTCTTC.

The chain has TRBV12-5 and TRBJ1-1; TRBD1 is a possible D gene (5 bases). Germline CDR1 LGHNT, CDR2 FRNRAP. This CDR3 has 13 residues. The V end lost 6 bases, the J end lost 8 bases, and 16 bases lay between the germline ends. The CDR3 DNA follows: TGTGCTAGTGGCCCCCAGGGCCCTGGGGAAGCTTTCTTT. This codes for CASGPQGPGEAFF.

V gene TRBV19 combines with J gene TRBJ1-1; TRBD1 matches at 7 bases. Germline CDR1 and CDR2: LNHDA and SQIVND (reference sequence). CDR3 length: 15 amino acids. V lost 4 bases, J lost 0 bases, and 5 bases stayed unmatched. The CDR3 sequence: CASSTIDRVNTEAFF. CDR3 nucleotide sequence: TGTGCCAGTAGTACGATTGACAGGGTGAACACTGAAGCTTTCTTT.

This chain connects TRBV12-3 or TRBV12-4 to TRBJ1-6, with D maybe TRBD1 (5 bases). The CDR3 runs 12 residues. Trimming left V 4 bases short and J 11 bases short, with 9 bases between. Here the CDR3 reads CASSSQGAPLHF. The CDR3 nucleotides read TGTGCCAGCAGTTCCCAGGGTGCACCCCTCCACTTT.

This clone came up a few times. V usage is TRBV19 and J usage is TRBJ2-3; D is possibly TRBD2 (5 bases). The germline V and J ends were trimmed by 3 bases and 4 bases, with 8 bases remaining between them. Looked up from germline, CDR1 is LNHDA and CDR2 is SQIVND (reference sequence). The CDR3 is made up of 13 amino acids. CDR3 DNA sequence: TGTGCCAGTAGTATCGCCGGGGCAGATACGCAGTATTTT. Residues: CASSIAGADTQYF.

The CDR3 nucleotides read TGTGCCAGCTGCTCGGTGAGACTAGCGGGATCTGGGTACGAGCAGTACTTC. Translating gives CASCSVRLAGSGYEQYF. The chain uses TRBV7-9 and TRBJ2-7, with 11 bases that match TRBD2. The junction had 16 bases not matched to a gene; V was cut back by 8 bases and J by 4 bases. The germline CDR1 and CDR2 sequences are SEHNR and FQNEAQ (reference sequence). The CDR3 has 17 amino acids.

This clone was found a few times. This rearrangement joins TRBV2 to TRBJ2-5; a weak D match, TRBD2 (5 bases). CDR1 is SNHLY and CDR2 is FYNNEI in the germline V gene. The CDR3 runs 15 residues. Trimming left V 5 bases short and J 1 base short, with 14 bases between. Written as DNA, the CDR3 is TGTGCCAGCAGTCCCGAGGGCGCCATCCAAGAGACCCAGTACTTC. Translating it yields CASSPEGAIQETQYF.

This clone was recorded only once. This chain connects TRBV7-9 to TRBJ2-6; 15 nucleotides agree with TRBD2. Germline V CDR1 and CDR2: SEHNR, FQNEAQ (reference sequence). After removal of 5 bases from V and 4 bases from J, the junction contained 9 bases not matched to a gene. This CDR3 region has 19 residues. The CDR3 here is CASSPGLAGGPRGANVLTF. As DNA, the CDR3 is TGTGCCAGCAGCCCCGGACTAGCGGGAGGGCCACGCGGGGCCAACGTCCTGACTTTC. The full variable domain, completed using reference TRBV7-9 and TRBJ2-6, is DTGVSQNPRHKITKRGQNVTFRCDPISEHNRLYWYRQTLGQGPEFLTYFQNEAQLEKSRLLSDRFSAERPKGSFSTLEIQRTEQGDSAMYLCASSPGLAGGPRGANVLTFGAGSRLTVL.